The rows below give T cell receptor beta chains drawn from one sample of a study of blood T cell repertoires in COVID-19. Sequencing was performed with immunoSEQ multiplex PCR; in TCRdb, only in-frame clones are kept and a portion is missing. The sample shows roughly 420,000 clones, around 89% of them seen only once. Sequencing was carried out using PBMCs or T cells enriched from blood (not recorded which). The receptors come from a woman younger than 45 with acute COVID-19. CDR3s include the opening cysteine and the closing phenylalanine or tryptophan. D genes are given only for firm matches. Clone size is shown for a subset of rows, as once, few, many or a class of expanded clone.

V gene,CDR3 length,clone size,J gene,D gene,CDR3 DNA,CDR3 protein
TRBV6-5,12,NA,TRBJ1-5,NA,TGTGCCAGCTTAAGGGGGGGTCAGCCCCAGCATTTT,CASLRGGQPQHF
TRBV9,12,NA,TRBJ2-7,NA,TGTGCCAGCAGCGACAGCTCCTACGAGCAGTACTTC,CASSDSSYEQYF
TRBV5-6,15,NA,TRBJ1-3,TRBD1,TGTGCCAGCAGCCCACAGGGGGTCTCTGGAAACACCATATATTTT,CASSPQGVSGNTIYF
TRBV24-1,17,NA,TRBJ2-3,TRBD1,TGTGCCACCAGTGATCCGGGACAGGGGGTTGTTGGAGATACGCAGTATTTT,CATSDPGQGVVGDTQYF
TRBV9,15,NA,TRBJ2-5,NA,TGTGCCAGCAGCTCCTACGGGGGGCAGGCAGAGACCCAGTACTTC,CASSSYGGQAETQYF
TRBV3-1/TRBV3-2,16,NA,TRBJ2-7,TRBD2,TGTGCCAGCAGCCGCGGGACCCGGGGGGTCTCCTACGAGCAGTACTTC,CASSRGTRGVSYEQYF
TRBV5-5,15,NA,TRBJ1-5,TRBD1,TGTGCCAGCAGCCCCGGACAGGGGGGTTTGCAGCCCCAGCATTTT,CASSPGQGGLQPQHF
TRBV19,15,once,TRBJ2-3,TRBD2,TGTGCCAGTAGTATCAGCGGGGTTCTTGGAGATACGCAGTATTTT,CASSISGVLGDTQYF
TRBV3-1/TRBV3-2,14,NA,TRBJ1-3,TRBD1,TGTGCCAGCAGCTTACAGGGGGTTGGAAACACCATATATTTT,CASSLQGVGNTIYF
TRBV18,16,once,TRBJ2-1,TRBD1,TGTGCCAGCTCGCCCACAGGGACAGGGGGGCCCAATGAGCAGTTCTTC,CASSPTGTGGPNEQFF
TRBV2,14,NA,TRBJ1-2,TRBD1,TGTGCCAGCAGTGCAACCAGGGACAGCCGAGGGGGGACCTTC,CASSATRDSRGGTF
TRBV28,14,NA,TRBJ1-1,NA,TGTGCCAGCAGTCGCCACAGGGTAGGCACTGAAGCTTTCTTT,CASSRHRVGTEAFF
TRBV19,17,NA,TRBJ1-1,TRBD1,TGTGCCAGTAGTAACCTACTCGGGACAGCCTACAACACTGAAGCTTTCTTT,CASSNLLGTAYNTEAFF
TRBV7-2,14,few,TRBJ1-3,NA,TGTGCCAGCAGCTCGGGATTCTCTGGAAACACCATATATTTT,CASSSGFSGNTIYF
TRBV12-3/TRBV12-4,13,NA,TRBJ1-1,TRBD1,TGTGCCAGCCTTATTACAGGGGGAACTGAAGCTTTCTTT,CASLITGGTEAFF
TRBV2,15,NA,TRBJ2-5,NA,TGTGCCAGCAGTGGATGGCAGGGCCGTGAGGAGACCCAGTACTTC,CASSGWQGREETQYF
TRBV7-2,15,NA,TRBJ2-3,TRBD2,TGTGCCAGCAGCTCGGCGGGGGGGGGCACAGATACGCAGTATTTT,CASSSAGGGTDTQYF
TRBV6-5,15,NA,TRBJ2-2,NA,TGTGCCAGCAGACCTACGCGGCTTAACACCGGGGAGCTGTTTTTT,CASRPTRLNTGELFF
TRBV3-1/TRBV3-2,16,NA,TRBJ2-1,NA,TGTGCCAGCAGCCATTTTGAGGGGGGGCGGATCAATGAGCAGTTCTTC,CASSHFEGGRINEQFF
TRBV7-3,19,NA,TRBJ2-1,TRBD2,TGTGCCAGCAGCTTAAAGGTTGGACTAGCGGGACGGGGACGCAATGAGCAGTTCTTC,CASSLKVGLAGRGRNEQFF
TRBV19,15,NA,TRBJ1-4,NA,TGTGCCAGTACCGCATCAGGGGTCGGGGATGAAAAACTGTTTTTT,CASTASGVGDEKLFF
TRBV5-8,15,NA,TRBJ1-2,TRBD1,TGTGCCAGCAGCTTGTATACAGGGGGCGGCTATGGCTACACCTTC,CASSLYTGGGYGYTF
TRBV3-1/TRBV3-2,16,NA,TRBJ1-1,NA,TGTGCCAGCAGCCCAGAAGTTGGCGGCATGAACACTGAAGCTTTCTTT,CASSPEVGGMNTEAFF
TRBV19,16,NA,TRBJ1-2,NA,TGTGCCAGTAGTATAGTCGGCACTACAGGCTCCTATGGCTACACCTTC,CASSIVGTTGSYGYTF
TRBV19,15,few,TRBJ1-5,TRBD1,TGTGCCAGTAGTGAGGGACAGTATAGCAATCAGCCCCAGCATTTT,CASSEGQYSNQPQHF
TRBV7-2,17,NA,TRBJ1-6,NA,TGTGCCAGCAGTCCGGCCCCAGGGGCCTCCGGGGTTTCACCCCTCCACTTT,CASSPAPGASGVSPLHF
TRBV6-1,19,NA,TRBJ2-5,TRBD1,TGTGCCAGCAGTGAAAACCGGTGGACCACAGGGGAATTCGGAGAGACCCAGTACTTC,CASSENRWTTGEFGETQYF
TRBV18,15,NA,TRBJ1-5,TRBD1,TGTGCCAGCTCACCTACAGGGGACCCTAATCAGCCCCAGCATTTT,CASSPTGDPNQPQHF
TRBV19,15,once,TRBJ1-3,NA,TGTGCCAGTAGTATGTGGACAGTTTCTGGAAACACCATATATTTT,CASSMWTVSGNTIYF
TRBV9,13,once,TRBJ2-1,TRBD2,TGTGCCAGCTCTTTCGTGAGTAGCGGGGACCAGTTCTTC,CASSFVSSGDQFF
TRBV5-1,14,NA,TRBJ1-2,NA,TGCGCCAGCAGCTTGATGGGCCCTAACTATGGCTACACCTTC,CASSLMGPNYGYTF
TRBV2,12,NA,TRBJ1-1,TRBD1,TGTGCCAGCAGTAAAGACAGGGCGATGGCTTTCTTT,CASSKDRAMAFF
TRBV9,17,NA,TRBJ1-5,NA,TGTGCCAGCAGCCCCAGGGACTCCTATAGGGGCAATCAGCCCCAGCATTTT,CASSPRDSYRGNQPQHF
TRBV9,15,NA,TRBJ2-1,NA,TGTGCCAGCAGCGCAGGAACCATCGGTGACAATGAGCAGTTCTTC,CASSAGTIGDNEQFF
TRBV6-5,15,NA,TRBJ1-6,NA,TGTGCCAGCAGTCCGGCGGATCCCTGGAATTCACCCCTCCACTTT,CASSPADPWNSPLHF
TRBV27,12,NA,TRBJ1-5,NA,TGTGCCAGCAGTTTCCCGGGTCAGCCCCAGCATTTT,CASSFPGQPQHF
TRBV10-2,15,once,TRBJ2-1,NA,TGCGCCAGCAGTGTCCGGGACAAGGGAAACAATGAGCAGTTCTTC,CASSVRDKGNNEQFF
TRBV7-2,18,NA,TRBJ1-4,NA,TGTGCCAGCAGCAACTCAATGATAAGATACCAGGGTAATGAAAAACTGTTTTTT,CASSNSMIRYQGNEKLFF
TRBV27,15,NA,TRBJ1-5,NA,TGTGCCAGCCAACTAACAGGTCATAGCAATCAGCCCCAGCATTTT,CASQLTGHSNQPQHF
TRBV6-5,14,NA,TRBJ1-2,NA,TGTGCCAGCAGTTACTCGAGGACAGCCTATGGCTACACCTTC,CASSYSRTAYGYTF
TRBV11-2,16,NA,TRBJ1-2,TRBD1,TGTGCCAGCAGCTTAGTAGGGACAGGGGGCCCCTATGGCTACACCTTC,CASSLVGTGGPYGYTF
TRBV27,13,NA,TRBJ2-7,TRBD2,TGTGCCAGCAGTCTACGGGGGGGAGACGAGCAGTACTTC,CASSLRGGDEQYF
TRBV28,15,NA,TRBJ1-5,NA,TGTGCCAGCAGCCCAGGGGACCAGTACTCTCAGCCCCAGCATTTT,CASSPGDQYSQPQHF
TRBV7-3,13,NA,TRBJ2-7,TRBD2,TGTGCCAGCAGCTCCAGCGGGGGTTACGAGCAGTACTTC,CASSSSGGYEQYF
TRBV6-6,14,NA,TRBJ1-5,NA,TGTGCCAGCAACCCCTCCCGGGGGGGGCAGCCCCAGCATTTT,CASNPSRGGQPQHF
TRBV12-5,16,NA,TRBJ2-2,TRBD2,TGTGCTAGTGGAACCGGGACTAGCGGGGCCCGAAGGGAGCTGTTTTTT,CASGTGTSGARRELFF
TRBV9,17,NA,TRBJ2-7,TRBD2,TGTGCCAGCAGCTCAGGTAGGGGACTAGCGGCATCCTACGAGCAGTACTTC,CASSSGRGLAASYEQYF
TRBV7-3,13,NA,TRBJ2-1,TRBD2,TGTGCCAGCAGCTTAAAAGGTAGCGGGAAGCAGTTCTTC,CASSLKGSGKQFF
TRBV10-3,14,NA,TRBJ2-7,NA,TGTGCCATCAGTGAGGCAGGCCTCTCCTACGAGCAGTACTTC,CAISEAGLSYEQYF
TRBV10-1,14,NA,TRBJ2-2,NA,TGCGCCAGCAGTGACGGACAAGGCACCGGGGAGCTGTTTTTT,CASSDGQGTGELFF
TRBV4-1,15,NA,TRBJ2-7,TRBD1,TGCGCCAGCAGCCAAACGGGGACAGTTTCGTACGAGCAGTACTTC,CASSQTGTVSYEQYF
TRBV7-2,14,NA,TRBJ1-1,NA,TGTGCCAGCAGCTCCCGCCGGGGATGGGCTGAAGCTTTCTTT,CASSSRRGWAEAFF
TRBV3-1/TRBV3-2,19,NA,TRBJ2-2,TRBD1,TGTGCCAGCAGCCAAGATCGGAGTACAGGGGCATCGAACACCGGGGAGCTGTTTTTT,CASSQDRSTGASNTGELFF
TRBV13,18,NA,TRBJ2-1,TRBD2,TGTGCCAGCAGCCACGGGCTAGCGGGGGGCCCCGCCTACAATGAGCAGTTCTTC,CASSHGLAGGPAYNEQFF
TRBV9,13,NA,TRBJ1-2,NA,TGTGCCAGCAGAAGGCAGGGCGTCTATGGCTACACCTTC,CASRRQGVYGYTF
TRBV27,16,once,TRBJ2-7,TRBD1,TGTGCCAGCAGTATTACCCCGGGACAGTTTCGCTACGAGCAGTACTTC,CASSITPGQFRYEQYF
TRBV21-1,17,NA,TRBJ2-7,NA,TGTGCCAGCAGCAATGAAACCTCGGACAAAGACTCCTACGAGCAGTACTTC,CASSNETSDKDSYEQYF
TRBV2,15,NA,TRBJ1-2,NA,TGTGCCAGCAGTCGGGCACAGGGAGAGATTTCTGGCTACACCTTC,CASSRAQGEISGYTF
TRBV13,13,NA,TRBJ1-1,NA,TGTGCCAGCAGCTTAGCAGTCACCACTGAAGCTTTCTTT,CASSLAVTTEAFF